This T cell receptor beta chain emerged from a study of PD-1 blockade in classical Hodgkin lymphoma. V was clipped by 6 bases and J by 5 bases, with 19 bases between them. The germline CDR1 and CDR2 sequences are MNHEY and SMNVEV (reference sequence). The CDR3 extends over 15 amino acids. Time point reported: cycle 4 day 1 (C4D1), after less than 7 weeks of nivolumab. All trial patients relapsed after autologous stem cell transplantation. Isolation of CD4+ T cells from thawed PBMCs was performed by magnetic negative selection. Method: immunoSEQ multiplex PCR; TCRdb's copy keeps in-frame clones and lacks some. The sample lists more than 25,000 clones; more than 80% were seen once.

This sequence was found in a human donor with classical Hodgkin lymphoma. The sequencing used CD4+ T cells from blood, collected before the fourth cycle of nivolumab. The chain links TRBV27 to TRBJ1-1; D possibly corresponds to TRBD1 (5 bases). CDR3 in DNA: TGTGCCAGCAGCCTTACGGGGGGAAGCTCGACTGAAGCTTTCTTT. It specifies CASSLTGGSSTEAFF.